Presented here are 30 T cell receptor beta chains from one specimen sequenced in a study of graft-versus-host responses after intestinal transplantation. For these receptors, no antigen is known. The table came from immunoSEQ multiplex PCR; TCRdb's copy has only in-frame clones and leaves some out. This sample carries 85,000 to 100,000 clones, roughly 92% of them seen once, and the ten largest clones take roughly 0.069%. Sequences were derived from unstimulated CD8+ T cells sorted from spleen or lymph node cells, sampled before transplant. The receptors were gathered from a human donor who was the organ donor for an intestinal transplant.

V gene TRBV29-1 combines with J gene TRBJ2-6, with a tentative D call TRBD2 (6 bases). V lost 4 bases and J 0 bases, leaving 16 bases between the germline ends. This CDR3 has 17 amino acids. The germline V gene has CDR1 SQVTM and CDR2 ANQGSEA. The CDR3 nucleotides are TGCAGCGTTGGGGGCGGGGATACTAACTCTGGGGCCAACGTCCTGACTTTC. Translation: CSVGGGDTNSGANVLTF. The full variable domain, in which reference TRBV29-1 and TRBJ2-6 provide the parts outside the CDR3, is SAVISQKPSRDICQRGTSLTIQCQVDSQVTMMFWYRQQPGQSLTLIATANQGSEATYESGFVIDKFPISRPNLTFSTLTVSNMSPEDSSIYLCSVGGGDTNSGANVLTFGAGSRLTVL.

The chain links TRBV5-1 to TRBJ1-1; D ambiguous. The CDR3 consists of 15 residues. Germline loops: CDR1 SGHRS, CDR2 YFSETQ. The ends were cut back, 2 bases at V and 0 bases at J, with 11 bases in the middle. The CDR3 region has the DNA TGCGCCAGCAGCTTCACGGGGAACATGAACACTGAAGCTTTCTTT. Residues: CASSFTGNMNTEAFF.

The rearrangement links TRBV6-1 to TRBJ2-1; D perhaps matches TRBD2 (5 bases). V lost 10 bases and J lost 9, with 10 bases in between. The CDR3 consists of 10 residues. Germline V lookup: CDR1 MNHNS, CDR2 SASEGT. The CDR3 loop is CATTEGEQFF. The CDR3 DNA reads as TGTGCCACAACAGAGGGTGAGCAGTTCTTC.

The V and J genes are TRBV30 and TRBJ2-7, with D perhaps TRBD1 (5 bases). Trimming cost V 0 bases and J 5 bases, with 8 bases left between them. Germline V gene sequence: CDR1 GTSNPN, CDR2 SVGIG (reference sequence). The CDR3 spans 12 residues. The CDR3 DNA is TGTGCCTGGAGTGTACAGGTAGACGAGCAGTACTTC. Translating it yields CAWSVQVDEQYF.

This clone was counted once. In DNA form, the CDR3 reads TGTGCCAGCAGTTTACAGCGGGAGACCTACAATGAGCAGTTCTTC. This gives the protein CASSLQRETYNEQFF. The chain links TRBV28 to TRBJ2-1, with 8 bases aligning to TRBD2. Germline V lookup: CDR1 MDHEN, CDR2 SYDVKM. The CDR3 consists of 15 residues. Trimming cost V 2 bases and J 2 bases; bases outside gene matches: 2.

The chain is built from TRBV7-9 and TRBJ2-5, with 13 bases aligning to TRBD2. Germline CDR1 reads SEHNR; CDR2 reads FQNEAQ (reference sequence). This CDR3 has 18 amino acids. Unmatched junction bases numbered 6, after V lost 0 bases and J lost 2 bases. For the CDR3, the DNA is TGTGCCAGCAGCTTAGCCTTTGGGACTAGCGGGGAACAAGAGACCCAGTACTTC. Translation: CASSLAFGTSGEQETQYF.

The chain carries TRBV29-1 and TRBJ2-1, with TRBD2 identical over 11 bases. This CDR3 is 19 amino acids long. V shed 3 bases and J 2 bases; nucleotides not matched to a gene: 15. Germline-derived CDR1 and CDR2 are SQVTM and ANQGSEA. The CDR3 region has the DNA TGCAGCGTTGACCCATTAATAAAGACTAGCGGGGCGCCCTACAATGAGCAGTTCTTC. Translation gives CSVDPLIKTSGAPYNEQFF.

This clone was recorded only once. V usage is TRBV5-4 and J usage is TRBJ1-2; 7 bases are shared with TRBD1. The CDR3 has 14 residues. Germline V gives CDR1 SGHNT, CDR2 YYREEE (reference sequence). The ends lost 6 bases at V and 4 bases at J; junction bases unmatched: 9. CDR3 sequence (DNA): TGTGCCAGCAAACCGAGGGGGCGTGTCTATGGCTACACCTTC. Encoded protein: CASKPRGRVYGYTF.

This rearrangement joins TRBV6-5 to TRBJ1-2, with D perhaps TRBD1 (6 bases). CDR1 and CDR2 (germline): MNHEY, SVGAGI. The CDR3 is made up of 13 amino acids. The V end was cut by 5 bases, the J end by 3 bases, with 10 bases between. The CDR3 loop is CASSEQGHYGYTF. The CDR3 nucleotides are TGTGCCAGCAGTGAACAGGGCCACTATGGCTACACCTTC.

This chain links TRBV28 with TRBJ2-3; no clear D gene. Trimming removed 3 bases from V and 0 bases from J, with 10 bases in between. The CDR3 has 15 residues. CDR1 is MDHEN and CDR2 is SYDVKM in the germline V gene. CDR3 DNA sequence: TGTGCCAGCAGTTTGCGGCCGGAAAGCACAGATACGCAGTATTTT. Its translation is CASSLRPESTDTQYF.

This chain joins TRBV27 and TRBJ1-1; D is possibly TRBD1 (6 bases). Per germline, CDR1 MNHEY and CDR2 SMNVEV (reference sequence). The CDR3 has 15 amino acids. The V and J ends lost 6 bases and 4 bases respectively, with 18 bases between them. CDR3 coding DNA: TGTGCCAGCAGCATAGGGGGGGGTCATTTCACTGAAGCTTTCTTT. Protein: CASSIGGGHFTEAFF.

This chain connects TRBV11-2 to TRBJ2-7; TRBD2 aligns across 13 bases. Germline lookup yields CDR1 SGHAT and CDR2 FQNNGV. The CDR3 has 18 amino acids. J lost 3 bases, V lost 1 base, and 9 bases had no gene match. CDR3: CASSLGGLAGVLLYEQYF. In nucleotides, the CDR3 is TGTGCCAGCAGCTTAGGCGGACTAGCGGGAGTTCTACTCTACGAGCAGTACTTC.

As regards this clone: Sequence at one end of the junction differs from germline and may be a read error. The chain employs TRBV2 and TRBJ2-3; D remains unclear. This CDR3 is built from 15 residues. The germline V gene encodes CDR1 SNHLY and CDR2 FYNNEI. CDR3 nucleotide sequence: TGTGCCAGCAGTGAACCTCCCCTCTTGTTTCACCACGGTATTTTT. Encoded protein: CASSEPPLLFHHGIF.

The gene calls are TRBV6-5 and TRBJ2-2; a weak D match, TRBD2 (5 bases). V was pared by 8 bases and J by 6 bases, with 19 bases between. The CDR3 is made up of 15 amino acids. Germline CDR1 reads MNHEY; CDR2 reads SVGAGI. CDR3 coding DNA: TGTGCCAGCGCTTCCCCGCCGGGGTCAGCCGGGGAGCTGTTTTTT. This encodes CASASPPGSAGELFF.

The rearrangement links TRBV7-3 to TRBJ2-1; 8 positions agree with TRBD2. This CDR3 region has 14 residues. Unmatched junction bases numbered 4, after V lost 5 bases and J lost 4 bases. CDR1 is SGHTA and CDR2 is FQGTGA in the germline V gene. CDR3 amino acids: CASSAGGGYNEQFF. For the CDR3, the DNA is TGTGCCAGCAGCGCGGGGGGCGGATACAATGAGCAGTTCTTC.

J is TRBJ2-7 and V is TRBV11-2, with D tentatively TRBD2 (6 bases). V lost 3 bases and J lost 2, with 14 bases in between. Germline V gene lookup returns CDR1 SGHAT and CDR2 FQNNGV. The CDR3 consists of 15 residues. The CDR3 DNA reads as TGTGCCAGCAGCTTGGGACTTCAAAAACCCTACGAGCAGTACTTC. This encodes CASSLGLQKPYEQYF.

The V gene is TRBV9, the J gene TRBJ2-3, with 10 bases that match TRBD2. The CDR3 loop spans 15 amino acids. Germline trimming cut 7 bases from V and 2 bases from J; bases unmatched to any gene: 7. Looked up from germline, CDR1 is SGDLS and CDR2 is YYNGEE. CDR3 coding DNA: TGTGCCAGCGGTCTAGCGGGAGTTGCCACAGATACGCAGTATTTT. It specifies CASGLAGVATDTQYF.

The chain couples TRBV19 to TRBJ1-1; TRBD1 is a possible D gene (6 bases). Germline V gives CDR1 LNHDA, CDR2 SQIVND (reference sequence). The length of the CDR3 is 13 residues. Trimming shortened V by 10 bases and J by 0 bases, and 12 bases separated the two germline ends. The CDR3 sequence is CATAGDLNTEAFF. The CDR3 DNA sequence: TGTGCCACTGCAGGGGACCTGAACACTGAAGCTTTCTTT.

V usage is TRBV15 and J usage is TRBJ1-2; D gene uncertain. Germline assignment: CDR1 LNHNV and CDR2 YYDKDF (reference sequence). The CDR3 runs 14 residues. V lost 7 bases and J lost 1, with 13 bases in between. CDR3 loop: CATTNRGNNYGYTF. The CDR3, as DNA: TGTGCCACCACCAATCGAGGGAATAACTATGGCTACACCTTC.

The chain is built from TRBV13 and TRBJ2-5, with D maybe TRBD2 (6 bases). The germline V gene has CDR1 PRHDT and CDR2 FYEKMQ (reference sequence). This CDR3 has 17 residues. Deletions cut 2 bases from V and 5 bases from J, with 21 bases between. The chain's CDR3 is CASSLRGGNGGVETQYF. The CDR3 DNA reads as TGTGCCAGCAGCTTACGTGGGGGAAATGGAGGGGTCGAGACCCAGTACTTC.

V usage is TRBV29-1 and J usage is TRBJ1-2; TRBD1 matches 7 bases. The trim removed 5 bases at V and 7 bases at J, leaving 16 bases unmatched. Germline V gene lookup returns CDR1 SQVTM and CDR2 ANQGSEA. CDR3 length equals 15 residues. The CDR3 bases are TGCAGCGTTCCTCCTCCGACAGGGTCACTGCCTGGCTACACCTTC. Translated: CSVPPPTGSLPGYTF.

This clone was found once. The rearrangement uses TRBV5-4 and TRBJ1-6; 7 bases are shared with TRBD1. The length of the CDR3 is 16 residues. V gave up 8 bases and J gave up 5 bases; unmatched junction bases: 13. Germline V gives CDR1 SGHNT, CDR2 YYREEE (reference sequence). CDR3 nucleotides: TGTGCCAGTAGAGGGGGCGACAGCACCGATAATTCACCCCTCCACTTT. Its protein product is CASRGGDSTDNSPLHF.

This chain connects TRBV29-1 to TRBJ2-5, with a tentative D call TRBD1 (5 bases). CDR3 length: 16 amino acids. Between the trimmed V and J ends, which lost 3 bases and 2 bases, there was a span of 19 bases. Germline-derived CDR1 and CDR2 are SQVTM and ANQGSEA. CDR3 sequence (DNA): TGCAGCGTTGAGAATTATGGCAGGGTCAGGCAAGAGACCCAGTACTTC. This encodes CSVENYGRVRQETQYF.

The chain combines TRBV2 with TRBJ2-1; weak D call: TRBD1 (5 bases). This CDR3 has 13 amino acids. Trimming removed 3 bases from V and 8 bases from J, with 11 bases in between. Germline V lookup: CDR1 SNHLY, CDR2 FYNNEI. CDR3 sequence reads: CASSDIWGYEQFF. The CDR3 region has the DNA TGTGCCAGCAGTGATATATGGGGCTATGAGCAGTTCTTC.

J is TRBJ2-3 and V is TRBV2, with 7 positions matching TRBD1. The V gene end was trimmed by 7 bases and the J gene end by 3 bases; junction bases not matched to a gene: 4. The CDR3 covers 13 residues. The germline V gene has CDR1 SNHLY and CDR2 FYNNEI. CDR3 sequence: CASIDRETDTQYF. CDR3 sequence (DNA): TGTGCCAGCATAGACAGGGAGACAGATACGCAGTATTTT. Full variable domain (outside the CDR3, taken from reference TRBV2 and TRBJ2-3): EPEVTQTPSHQVTQMGQEVILRCVPISNHLYFYWYRQILGQKVEFLVSFYNNEISEKSEIFDDQFSVERPDGSNFTLKIRSTKLEDSAMYFCASIDRETDTQYFGPGTRLTVL.

The DNA for the CDR3 is TGCGCCAGCAGCCCCACCCAGCGGGTTTGGGGCTACACCTTC. The encoded protein is CASSPTQRVWGYTF. The chain combines TRBV5-1 with TRBJ1-2; D call uncertain. Germline-derived CDR1 and CDR2 are SGHRS and YFSETQ. Trimming pared 4 bases from V and 8 bases from J, leaving 18 bases between. There are 14 residues in the CDR3. Full variable domain (missing parts from reference TRBV5-1 and TRBJ1-2): KAGVTQTPRYLIKTRGQQVTLSCSPISGHRSVSWYQQTPGQGLQFLFEYFSETQRNKGNFPGRFSGRQFSNSRSEMNVSTLELGDSALYLCASSPTQRVWGYTFGSGTRLTVV.

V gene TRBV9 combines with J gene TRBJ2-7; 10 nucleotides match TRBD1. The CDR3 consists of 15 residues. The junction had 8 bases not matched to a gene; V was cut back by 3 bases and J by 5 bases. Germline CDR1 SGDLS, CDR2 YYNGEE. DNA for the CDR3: TGTGCCAGCAGCGCCCCCGGGACAGGGGCTCACGAGCAGTACTTC. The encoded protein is CASSAPGTGAHEQYF.

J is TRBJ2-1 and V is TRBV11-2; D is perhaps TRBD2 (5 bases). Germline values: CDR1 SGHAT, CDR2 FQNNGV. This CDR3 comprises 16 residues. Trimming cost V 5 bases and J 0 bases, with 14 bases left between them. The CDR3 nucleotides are TGTGCCAGCAGCCGGACTTCTACCTTCTCCTACAATGAGCAGTTCTTC. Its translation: CASSRTSTFSYNEQFF.

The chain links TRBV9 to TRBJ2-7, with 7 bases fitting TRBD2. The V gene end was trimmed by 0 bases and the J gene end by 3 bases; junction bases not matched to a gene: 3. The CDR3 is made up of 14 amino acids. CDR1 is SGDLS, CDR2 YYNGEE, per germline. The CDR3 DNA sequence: TGTGCCAGCAGCGTAGACTGGGGGGGCTACGAGCAGTACTTC. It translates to CASSVDWGGYEQYF.

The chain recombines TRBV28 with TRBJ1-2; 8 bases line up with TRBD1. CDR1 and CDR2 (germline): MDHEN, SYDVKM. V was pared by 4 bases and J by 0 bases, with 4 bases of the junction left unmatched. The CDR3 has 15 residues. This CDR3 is CASSWQGAANYGYTF. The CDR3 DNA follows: TGTGCCAGCAGTTGGCAGGGGGCTGCTAACTATGGCTACACCTTC.